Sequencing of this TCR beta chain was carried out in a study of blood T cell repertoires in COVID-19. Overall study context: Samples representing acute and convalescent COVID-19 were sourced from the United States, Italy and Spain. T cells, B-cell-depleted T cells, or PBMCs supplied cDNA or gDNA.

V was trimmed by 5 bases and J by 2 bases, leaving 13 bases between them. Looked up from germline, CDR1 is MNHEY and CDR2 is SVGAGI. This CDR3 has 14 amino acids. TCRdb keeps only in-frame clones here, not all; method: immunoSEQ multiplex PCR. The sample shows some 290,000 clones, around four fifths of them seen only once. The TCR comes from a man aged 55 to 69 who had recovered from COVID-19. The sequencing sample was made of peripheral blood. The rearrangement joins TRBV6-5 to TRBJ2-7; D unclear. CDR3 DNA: TGTGCCAGCAGTCACAGTAATGGCCCCTACGAGCAGTACTTC. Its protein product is CASSHSNGPYEQYF.